Listed here is a single T cell receptor (beta chain). Its specificity is unknown. This sample is part of a study of cytomegalovirus exposure and HLA in healthy donors. Background on the study: The 95 to 150 validation repertoires used a platform that matched the one used for the approximately 670 first-cohort repertoires, as a later analysis reported. Study conclusions and caveats: Cytomegalovirus-associated status was assigned to about 170 TCR beta chains.

J gave up 5 bases and V 0 bases, and 0 bases lay outside the gene matches. The CDR3 has 14 residues. Germline V gives CDR1 SGHNT, CDR2 YYREEE (reference sequence). Here immunoSEQ multiplex PCR was the method, and the copy in TCRdb shows in-frame clones only, minus some. The sample contains about 170,000 clones, approximately 96% of which appear only once. This clonotype originated in a woman aged 18-29 years in good health and CMV-seronegative. The chain employs TRBV5-4 and TRBJ2-3; 10 bases agree with TRBD2. Sequenced material: PBMCs. DNA for the CDR3: TGTGCCAGCAGCTTGGGACTAGCGGGAGATACGCAGTATTTT. It specifies CASSLGLAGDTQYF.